This TCR beta chain is from a study of blood T cell repertoires in COVID-19. Clones were sequenced by immunoSEQ multiplex PCR, and TCRdb holds only the in-frame ones, with some missing. The data hold a few hundred thousand clones, with 84% observed a single time. Sequencing was performed on peripheral blood. This receptor was obtained from a woman aged 35 to 49 who had recovered from COVID-19.

The CDR3 is CASSQDFYGAYEQYF. In DNA form, the CDR3 reads TGCGCCAGCAGCCAAGATTTTTACGGGGCCTACGAGCAGTACTTC. The gene calls are TRBV4-1 and TRBJ2-7, with D maybe TRBD2 (5 bases). V shed 0 bases and J shed 2 bases, with 11 bases lying between them. This CDR3 region has 15 residues. Per the germline V gene, CDR1 is MGHRA and CDR2 is YSYEKL.